This T cell receptor (beta chain) is from a study of T cell repertoires in cytomegalovirus infection. Background on the study: CMV infection and matching HLA type were both indicated by public TCR beta signatures. Findings and limits, study-wide: CMV-specific TCR beta clonotypes restricted by HLA-C were the ones dominating the ex vivo response. Using cumulative public TCR beta family frequency, the authors identified those who carried CMV together with the relevant HLA.

TCRdb redid the calling of the reads with MiXCR, one entry per CDR3 protein. The sample yields approximately 730,000 distinct CDR3 sequences, around 30% seen once. Regarding this clonotype: No antigen is known for it.

The sample here was cultured PBMCs, taken from culture after CMV antigen stimulation. This sequence originates from a human donor in good health (CMV status not recorded). Some clones in this sample may be carry-over from other donors' samples.

The CDR3, as DNA: TGCGCCAGCAGCCAGAGGTGGGCAGGAGGTCATGGCTACACCTTC. As protein: CASSQRWAGGHGYTF. This chain connects TRBV4-3 to TRBJ1-2; D gene ambiguous. The V end lost 3 bases, the J end lost 6 bases, and 17 bases lay between the germline ends. The germline V gene encodes CDR1 LGHNA and CDR2 YSLEER. The CDR3 loop spans 15 amino acids.